This T cell receptor beta chain was observed in a study of T cell responses to AZD1222 COVID-19 vaccine. Study-level background: It was second doses at about 4 or about 12 weeks that were pooled. Study results and caveats: Spike-specific TCR breadth and depth went up after people got two AZD1222 doses. Vaccine-associated CD4 TCRs ranged over spike, dominating at 160-218 and 743-854.

A remark on this clone: Its cognate antigen is unknown.

Losses at the gene ends were 5 bases for V and 9 bases for J; bases not matched to a gene: 13. In germline, CDR1 is MNHEY, CDR2 SMNVEV (reference sequence). The CDR3 runs 15 residues. Produced via immunoSEQ multiplex PCR; TCRdb's table is partial and in-frame only. Among about 130,000 clones listed, more than 80% were seen once. The TCR originated in an adult in good health. This specimen consisted of peripheral blood, obtained on day 0 of AZD1222 vaccination. The J gene is TRBJ1-5, the V gene TRBV27; 7 nucleotides line up with TRBD1. The CDR3 is CASSKGTVPQGPQHF. The CDR3 DNA reads TGTGCCAGCAGTAAGGGGACAGTGCCCCAAGGGCCCCAGCATTTT.